The 27 T cell receptor beta chains in this list originate from one sample, sequenced in a study of T cells after yellow fever vaccination. Using its own MiXCR run on the 5' RACE reads, TCRdb lists one record per CDR3 protein. The sample records some 70,000 distinct CDR3 sequences, 5% to 8% being singletons. The specimen was CD8+ T cells sorted from PBMCs, collected approximately 40 days after the first yellow fever vaccination. All receptors derive from a man in his late teens or twenties who received the YFV17D yellow fever vaccine.

With regard to this clonotype: This clone may be a read error of a much larger clone one base away. V gene TRBV4-1 combines with J gene TRBJ1-2; D call uncertain. Germline CDR1 is MGHRA and CDR2 is YSYEKL. V was clipped by 0 bases and J by 5 bases, with 7 bases between them. This CDR3 comprises 13 residues. CDR3 coding DNA: TGCGCCAGCAGCCAAGAAGCCAGGTATGGCTACACCTTC. Translated, it gives CASSQEARYGYTF.

This clonotype was detected ten times or more. The chain combines TRBV5-1 with TRBJ1-1; no reliable D call. Looked up from germline, CDR1 is SGHRS and CDR2 is YFSETQ. Trimming left V 2 bases short and J 4 bases short, with 12 bases between. The CDR3 consists of 14 residues. CDR3 DNA sequence: TGCGCCAGCAGCTTTCGGGGAGTCGGCACTGAAGCTTTCTTT. Its protein is CASSFRGVGTEAFF. The full variable domain, with the rest looked up from reference TRBV5-1 and TRBJ1-1, is KAGVTQTPRYLIKTRGQQVTLSCSPISGHRSVSWYQQTPGQGLQFLFEYFSETQRNKGNFPGRFSGRQFSNSRSEMNVSTLELGDSALYLCASSFRGVGTEAFFGQGTRLTVV.

This clonotype was seen many times. This rearrangement joins TRBV27 to TRBJ2-1; D is uncertain. Germline CDR1 and CDR2: MNHEY and SMNVEV (reference sequence). Trimming left V 5 bases short and J 3 bases short, with 11 bases between. The CDR3 loop spans 14 amino acids. The CDR3 DNA sequence: TGTGCCAGCAGTCCTCGTCCATACTACAATGAGCAGTTCTTC. It specifies CASSPRPYYNEQFF.

This clonotype was counted ten times or more. V usage is TRBV6-4 and J usage is TRBJ2-7; 11 bases line up with TRBD1. Germline CDR1 is MRHNA and CDR2 is SNTAGT. The CDR3 loop spans 16 amino acids. The V segment lost 8 bases and the J segment 4 bases; nucleotides outside the gene matches: 13. CDR3 in amino acids: CASGSPGQGVSYEQYV. The DNA of the CDR3 is TGTGCCAGCGGCTCTCCGGGACAGGGGGTTTCATACGAGCAGTACGTC.

In this sample, this clonotype turned up many times. The V call is TRBV7-8, the J call TRBJ2-7, with D possibly being TRBD1 or TRBD2 (6 bases each). The V gene lost 5 bases and the J gene lost 2 bases, with 19 bases spanning the gap. Per germline, CDR1 SGHVS and CDR2 FQNEAQ. The CDR3 has 16 residues. Written as DNA, the CDR3 is TGTGCCAGCAGCCCCGGGGGCCGGAGATCAACCTACGAGCAGTACTTC. This encodes CASSPGGRRSTYEQYF.

This clonotype was counted many times. J is TRBJ1-1 and V is TRBV14; D gene unclear. This CDR3 is built from 15 residues. Germline CDR1 reads SGHDN; CDR2 reads FVKESK. Trimming stripped 4 bases from V and 1 base from J, with 13 bases between. In DNA, the CDR3 is TGTGCCAGCAGCCCTCATACGGGGAGGAACACTGAAGCTTTCTTT. Translated: CASSPHTGRNTEAFF.

This clonotype was observed many times. CDR3 region: CASRISTGDKTQYF. CDR3 nucleotide sequence: TGTGCCAGCAGGATCTCGACAGGGGACAAGACCCAGTACTTC. The chain recombines TRBV7-9 with TRBJ2-5, with 8 bases matching TRBD1. CDR1 SEHNR and CDR2 FQNEAQ come from the germline V gene (reference sequence). V was clipped by 6 bases and J by 6 bases; unmatched bases: 9. This CDR3 region has 14 residues.

The table lists this clonotype with a few counts. V usage is TRBV5-1 and J usage is TRBJ2-5; TRBD1 is a possible D gene (5 bases). The CDR3 contains 19 residues. Germline V gives CDR1 SGHRS, CDR2 YFSETQ. Deletions cut 0 bases from V and 2 bases from J, with 23 bases between. CDR3 amino acids: CASSLEGRALIYSQETQYF. The CDR3 DNA is TGCGCCAGCAGCTTGGAGGGCAGGGCATTAATCTATTCACAAGAGACCCAGTACTTC.

This clonotype has a count of ten or more. The V and J genes are TRBV6-2 or TRBV6-3 and TRBJ2-2, with 8 nucleotides matching TRBD1. This CDR3 comprises 14 residues. The V gene's germline CDR1 is MNHEY and CDR2 SVGEGT. V lost 2 bases to trimming and J lost 6 bases; unmatched junction nucleotides: 2. The CDR3 region is CASSYRTGSGELFF. The CDR3 DNA reads TGTGCCAGCAGTTACCGGACAGGGTCCGGGGAGCTGTTTTTT.

In the case of this clonotype: A much larger clone lies a single base off, so this may be a read error. This chain connects TRBV4-1 to TRBJ1-2, with 8 bases lining up with TRBD1. Germline lookup yields CDR1 MGHRA and CDR2 YSYEKL. CDR3 size: 14 residues. V dropped 0 bases and J dropped 7; count of bases not matched to a gene: 4. CDR3 residues: CASSQEDRAGGYTF. CDR3 sequence (DNA): TGCGCCAGCAGCCAAGAGGACAGGGCGGGTGGCTACACCTTC.

The sample holds a few counts of this clonotype. The chain recombines TRBV27 with TRBJ2-4; TRBD1 might be the D (5 bases). V was clipped by 2 bases and J by 1 base, with 9 bases between them. CDR3 size: 15 residues. Per germline, CDR1 MNHEY and CDR2 SMNVEV (reference sequence). This CDR3 is CASSLSYRAKNIQYF. DNA of the CDR3: TGTGCCAGCAGTTTAAGTTACAGGGCCAAAAACATTCAGTACTTC.

This clonotype was observed at least ten times. This chain joins TRBV5-1 and TRBJ2-1; 7 bases fit TRBD2. CDR1 is SGHRS and CDR2 is YFSETQ in the germline V gene. V was pared by 3 bases and J by 8 bases, with 17 bases of the junction left unmatched. The CDR3 sequence is 17 residues long. As DNA, the CDR3 is TGCGCCAGCAGCTGGCCTCGCGACGGGGGGTCTGGCGATGAGCAGTTCTTC. Translating it yields CASSWPRDGGSGDEQFF.

This clonotype appeared a few times. V gene TRBV29-1 combines with J gene TRBJ1-1; D is unclear. The CDR3 runs to 12 residues. Germline V CDR1 and CDR2: SQVTM, ANQGSEA. The ends were cut back, 6 bases at V and 1 base at J, with 9 bases in the middle. The CDR3 region has the DNA TGCAGCGTGGGTTGGGGGAACACTGAAGCTTTCTTT. Amino acid sequence: CSVGWGNTEAFF.

V gene TRBV27 combines with J gene TRBJ2-1; D not resolved. This CDR3 region has 14 residues. In germline, CDR1 is MNHEY, CDR2 SMNVEV (reference sequence). Between the trimmed V and J ends, which lost 2 bases and 6 bases, there was a span of 11 bases. The chain's CDR3 is CASSLSMAANEQFF. The CDR3 DNA is TGTGCCAGCAGTTTAAGTATGGCAGCCAATGAGCAGTTCTTC.

V is TRBV12-3 or TRBV12-4 and J is TRBJ1-1; D not resolved. V was pared by 6 bases and J by 3 bases, with 14 bases between. CDR3 length equals 14 residues. The CDR3 bases are TGTGCCAGCAGGGCTACGTTTCTTGACACTGAAGCTTTCTTT. Translating gives CASRATFLDTEAFF.

This clonotype was seen ten or more times. The chain uses TRBV11-2 and TRBJ1-6; no reliable D call. V lost 4 bases to trimming and J lost 8 bases, with 12 bases between them. The germline V gene encodes CDR1 SGHAT and CDR2 FQNNGV. This CDR3 is 14 amino acids long. The CDR3 region has the DNA TGTGCCAGCAGCTCCCTGTCCGGGGATTCACCCCTCCACTTT. As protein: CASSSLSGDSPLHF.

The gene calls are TRBV6-4 and TRBJ2-1; D not resolved. The V end lost 2 bases, the J end lost 6 bases, and 11 bases lay between the germline ends. Germline CDR1 is MRHNA and CDR2 is SNTAGT. This CDR3 is built from 14 residues. CDR3 sequence reads: CASSDGPGTNEQFF. As DNA, the CDR3 is TGTGCCAGCAGTGACGGGCCCGGTACCAATGAGCAGTTCTTC.

This clonotype showed up many times. The chain recombines TRBV29-1 with TRBJ2-1, with D perhaps matching TRBD1 (5 bases). Germline CDR1 reads SQVTM; CDR2 reads ANQGSEA. The ends were cut back, 2 bases at V and 12 bases at J, with 17 bases in the middle. The CDR3 is 13 residues long. The CDR3 loop is CSVEPGQVQGQFF. DNA of the CDR3: TGCAGCGTTGAACCAGGTCAAGTGCAGGGGCAGTTCTTC.

Points on this clonotype: No DNA is shown, since the ends of the CDR3 on it are uncertain; the CDR3 is the one TCRdb lists. The chain joins TRBV5-6 to TRBJ2-7; whether TRBD1, the table's D call, matches the DNA was not checked. The CDR3 totals 15 residues, both ends included. Germline V lookup: CDR1 SGHDT, CDR2 YYEEEE. The chain's CDR3 is CASSFGPGGGCEQYF.

This clonotype has ten or more counts. The V gene is TRBV4-3, the J gene TRBJ2-5, with TRBD2 matching over 11 bases. Germline lookup yields CDR1 LGHNA and CDR2 YSLEER. The CDR3 sequence is 15 residues long. The ends lost 1 base at V and 7 bases at J; junction bases unmatched: 5. The CDR3 nucleotides are TGCGCCAGCAGCCAAGCGGGGCTAGCGGGGGGGACCCAGTACTTC. It is translated as CASSQAGLAGGTQYF.

This clonotype was recorded at least ten times. The chain recombines TRBV4-1 with TRBJ2-3, with 10 bases that match TRBD2. Germline-derived CDR1 and CDR2 are MGHRA and YSYEKL. The CDR3 extends over 15 amino acids. V was clipped by 1 base and J by 5 bases; unmatched bases: 3. CDR3 residues: CASSQAASGGDTQYF. The CDR3 DNA reads TGCGCCAGCAGCCAAGCGGCTAGCGGGGGAGATACGCAGTATTTT.

The chain uses TRBV19 and TRBJ2-7, with D possibly being TRBD2 (5 bases). Germline CDR1 and CDR2: LNHDA and SQIVND (reference sequence). Trimming pared 4 bases from V and 7 bases from J, leaving 14 bases between. The CDR3 covers 13 residues. The CDR3 sequence is CASSTSAGREQYF. The CDR3 nucleotides are TGTGCCAGTAGTACTTCCGCGGGTCGGGAGCAGTACTTC.

This clonotype was seen ten or more times. The gene calls are TRBV20-1 and TRBJ1-1, with TRBD1 matching 7 bases. CDR3 size: 16 residues. The J segment lost 1 base and the V segment lost 5 bases, leaving 13 bases of the junction unmatched. The germline V gene has CDR1 DFQATT and CDR2 SNEGSKA (reference sequence). The CDR3 loop reads CSARTWRDSQNTEAFF. The CDR3, as DNA: TGCAGTGCTCGCACCTGGAGGGACAGCCAGAACACTGAAGCTTTCTTT.

This clonotype was seen ten or more times. The CDR3 reads CSARSLGTLETDTQYF. The CDR3 region has the DNA TGCAGTGCTAGATCCCTCGGGACCCTAGAAACAGATACGCAGTATTTT. The chain recombines TRBV20-1 with TRBJ2-3; the D gene could be TRBD1 or TRBD2 (5 bases each). CDR1 is DFQATT, CDR2 SNEGSKA, per germline (reference sequence). Trimming shortened V by 2 bases and J by 3 bases, and 18 bases separated the two germline ends. This CDR3 spans 16 amino acids.

This clonotype was seen at least ten times. The CDR3 sequence is CASSSYTEAFF. CDR3 DNA: TGTGCCAGCAGTAGTTACACTGAAGCTTTCTTT. V gene TRBV12-3 or TRBV12-4 combines with J gene TRBJ1-1; no definite D call. The V and J ends lost 5 bases and 3 bases respectively, with 4 bases between them. The CDR3 has 11 residues.

Turning to this clonotype: A read error is possible here, since a much larger clone lies one base away. This chain uses TRBV5-1 with TRBJ2-1; D gene unclear. V was shortened by 4 bases and J by 9 bases, with 23 bases between the two germline ends. The CDR3 length is 16 residues. Germline V gives CDR1 SGHRS, CDR2 YFSETQ. CDR3 in DNA: TGCGCCAGCAGCGTGCTCGAGACCCCTATTTCAAGTGAGCAGTTCTTC. It translates to CASSVLETPISSEQFF.

This chain joins TRBV19 and TRBJ2-3, with no clear D. The V gene's germline CDR1 is LNHDA and CDR2 SQIVND (reference sequence). Trimming pared 6 bases from V and 1 base from J, leaving 8 bases between. The CDR3 is 13 residues long. CDR3 residues: CASRGIGTDTQYF. The CDR3 DNA is TGTGCCAGTAGGGGGATCGGCACAGATACGCAGTATTTT.